This T cell receptor (beta chain) was sequenced in a study of OX40 agonist ivuxolimab in advanced cancers. A word on this clone: The antigen is undetermined.

Study observations and caveats: More expanded clones were seen, on average, in CD8+ T cells than in CD4+. Among expanded peripheral T cells, antigen specificity went undetermined. Some of the lowest clonal expansion was seen in partial responders at 0.1-3.0 mg/kg.

Germline CDR1 and CDR2: KGHSH and LQKENI. V shed 6 bases and J shed 0 bases, with 8 bases lying between them. This CDR3 comprises 13 residues. Using immunoSEQ multiplex PCR, the repertoire was profiled, and TCRdb retains in-frame clones only, with some absent. The sample shows tens of thousands of clones, more than 85% of them seen only once. Specimen: CD4+ or CD8+ T cells sorted from blood, collected in a trial of the OX40 agonist ivuxolimab. The receptor's source is an adult with an advanced solid tumor such as melanoma, head and neck, liver or kidney cancer. This chain uses TRBV18 with TRBJ1-1, with D hard to call. The CDR3, as DNA: TGTGCCAGCTCTCGGACCGTGAACACTGAAGCTTTCTTT. Translated, it gives CASSRTVNTEAFF.